This note documents a single T cell receptor beta chain sequence. The sample is drawn from a study of metastatic and nonmetastatic thyroid tumors. Study as a whole: Repertoires were compared across blood and tumor or nodule tissue from malignant and benign thyroid patients.

V was clipped by 2 bases and J by 10 bases, with 13 bases between them. Germline CDR1 is SGHRS and CDR2 is YFSETQ. The CDR3 runs to 13 residues. Original analysis: Clinicopathological groups differed in CDR3, with these differences serving to build a distant-metastasis classifier for papillary thyroid cancer. TCRdb reanalyzed the PCR reads via MiXCR. The V and J calls here are based on TCRdb, not the publication. The sample shows 10,000 to 12,000 clones, 25% to 35% of them seen only once. No treatment had been given to any patient before thyroid surgery. The sequencing input was tumor tissue. The TCR sequence derives from a male donor with papillary thyroid cancer or a benign thyroid nodule (not recorded which). Some clones in this sample may be carry-over from other donors' samples. This chain joins TRBV5-1 and TRBJ2-1; a possible D gene is TRBD2 (6 bases). CDR3 bases: TGCGCCAGCAGCTTTCGCGGGGAATGGGAGCAGTTCTTC. Protein product: CASSFRGEWEQFF.